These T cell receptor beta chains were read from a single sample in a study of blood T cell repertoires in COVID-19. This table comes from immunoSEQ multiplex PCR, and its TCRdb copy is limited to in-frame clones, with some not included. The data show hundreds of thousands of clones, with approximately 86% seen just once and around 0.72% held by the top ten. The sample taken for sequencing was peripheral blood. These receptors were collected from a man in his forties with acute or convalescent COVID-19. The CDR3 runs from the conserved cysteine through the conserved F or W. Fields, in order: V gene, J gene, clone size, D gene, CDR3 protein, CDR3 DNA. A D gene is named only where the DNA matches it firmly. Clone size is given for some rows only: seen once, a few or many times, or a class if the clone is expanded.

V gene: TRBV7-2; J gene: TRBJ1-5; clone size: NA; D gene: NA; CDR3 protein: CASRQGSNQPQHF; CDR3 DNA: TGTGCCAGCAGGCAGGGGAGCAATCAGCCCCAGCATTTT
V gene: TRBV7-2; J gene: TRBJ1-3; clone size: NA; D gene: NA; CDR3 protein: CASSLVVWGGSGNTIYF; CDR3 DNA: TGTGCCAGCAGCTTAGTGGTCTGGGGGGGGTCTGGAAACACCATATATTTT
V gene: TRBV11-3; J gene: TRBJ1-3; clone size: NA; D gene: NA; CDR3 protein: CASSSGPGNTIYF; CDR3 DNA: TGTGCCAGCAGCTCTGGGCCTGGAAACACCATATATTTT
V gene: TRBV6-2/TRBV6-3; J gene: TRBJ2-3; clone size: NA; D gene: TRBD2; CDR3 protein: CASSAASGRDTQYF; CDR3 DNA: TGTGCCAGCAGTGCGGCTAGCGGGAGAGATACGCAGTATTTT
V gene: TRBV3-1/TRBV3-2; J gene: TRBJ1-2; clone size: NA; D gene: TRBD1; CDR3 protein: CASSLRQGEGYGYTF; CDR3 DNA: TGTGCCAGCAGCCTTAGACAGGGTGAGGGCTATGGCTACACCTTC
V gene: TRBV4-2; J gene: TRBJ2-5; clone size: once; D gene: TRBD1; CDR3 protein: CASSGQGDIAETQYF; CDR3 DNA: TGTGCCAGCAGCGGACAGGGGGATATCGCGGAGACCCAGTACTTC
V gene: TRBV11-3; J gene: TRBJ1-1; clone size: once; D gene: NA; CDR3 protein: CASSLDGRAETEAFF; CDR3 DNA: TGTGCCAGCAGCTTAGATGGGAGGGCCGAGACTGAAGCTTTCTTT
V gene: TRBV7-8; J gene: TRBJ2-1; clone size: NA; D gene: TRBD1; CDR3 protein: CASSMDRGLSYNEQFF; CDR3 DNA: TGTGCCAGCAGCATGGACAGGGGGCTTTCCTACAATGAGCAGTTCTTC
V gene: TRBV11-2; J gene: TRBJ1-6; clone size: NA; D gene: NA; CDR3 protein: CASSLAAGGSFSPLHF; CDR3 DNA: TGTGCCAGCAGCTTAGCGGCCGGGGGGTCGTTTTCACCCCTCCACTTT
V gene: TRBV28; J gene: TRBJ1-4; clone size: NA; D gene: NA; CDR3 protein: CASSLREGNEKLFF; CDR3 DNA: TGTGCCAGCAGTTTAAGGGAGGGTAATGAAAAACTGTTTTTT
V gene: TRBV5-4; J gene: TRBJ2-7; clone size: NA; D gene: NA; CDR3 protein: CASSLRGAYEQYF; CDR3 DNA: TGTGCCAGCAGCTTGAGGGGCGCGTACGAGCAGTACTTC
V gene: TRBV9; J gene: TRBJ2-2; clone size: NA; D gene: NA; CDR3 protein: CASSVRQQQVYRNTGELFF; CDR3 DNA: TGTGCCAGCAGCGTTAGGCAACAGCAAGTTTACAGGAACACCGGGGAGCTGTTTTTT
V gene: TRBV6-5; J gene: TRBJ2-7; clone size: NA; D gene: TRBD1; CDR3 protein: CASGGPRTGQYEQYF; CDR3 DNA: TGTGCCAGCGGAGGACCCAGGACAGGGCAATACGAGCAGTACTTC
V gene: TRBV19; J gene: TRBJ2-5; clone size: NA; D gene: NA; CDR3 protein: CASSTPGTGMQETQYF; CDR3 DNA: TGTGCCAGTAGTACCCCCGGAACAGGGATGCAAGAGACCCAGTACTTC
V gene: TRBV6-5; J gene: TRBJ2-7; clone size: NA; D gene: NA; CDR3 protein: CASSYSGSEKQYF; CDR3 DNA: TGTGCCAGCAGTTACTCGGGGAGCGAAAAGCAGTACTTC
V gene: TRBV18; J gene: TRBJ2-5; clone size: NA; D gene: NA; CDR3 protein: CASSPRTTYQETQYF; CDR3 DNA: TGTGCCAGCTCACCTAGGACAACGTACCAAGAGACCCAGTACTTC
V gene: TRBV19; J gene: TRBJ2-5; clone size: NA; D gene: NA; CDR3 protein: CASSIGIGEETQYF; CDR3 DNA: TGTGCCAGTAGTATAGGAATAGGGGAAGAGACCCAGTACTTC
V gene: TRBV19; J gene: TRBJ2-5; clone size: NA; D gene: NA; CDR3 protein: CASSGMDQETQYF; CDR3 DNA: TGTGCCAGTAGCGGGATGGACCAAGAGACCCAGTACTTC
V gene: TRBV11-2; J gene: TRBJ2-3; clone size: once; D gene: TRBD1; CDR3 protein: CASSPYPDRVGTDTQYF; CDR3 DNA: TGTGCCAGCAGCCCTTACCCCGACAGGGTCGGCACAGATACGCAGTATTTT
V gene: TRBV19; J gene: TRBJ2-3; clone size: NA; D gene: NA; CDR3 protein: CASRDMGRSTDTQYF; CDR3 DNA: TGTGCCAGTAGAGATATGGGCCGCAGCACAGATACGCAGTATTTT
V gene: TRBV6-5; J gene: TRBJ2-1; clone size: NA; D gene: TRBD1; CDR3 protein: CASNLPGGEQFF; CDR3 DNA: TGTGCCAGCAATCTGCCAGGGGGTGAGCAGTTCTTC
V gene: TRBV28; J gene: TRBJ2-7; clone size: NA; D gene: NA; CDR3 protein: CASSFPQDYEQYF; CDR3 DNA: TGTGCCAGCAGTTTCCCCCAGGACTACGAGCAGTACTTC
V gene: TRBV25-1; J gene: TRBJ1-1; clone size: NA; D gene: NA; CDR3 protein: CASSELEQGRTEAFF; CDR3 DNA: TGTGCCAGCAGTGAATTGGAACAGGGAAGAACTGAAGCTTTCTTT
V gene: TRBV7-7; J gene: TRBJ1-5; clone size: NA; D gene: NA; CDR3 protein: CASSLDSNQPQHF; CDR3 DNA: TGTGCTAGCAGTTTGGACTCCAATCAGCCCCAGCATTTT
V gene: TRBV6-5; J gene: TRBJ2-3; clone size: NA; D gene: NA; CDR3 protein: CASTAQRATDTQYF; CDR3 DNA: TGTGCCAGCACCGCCCAGAGGGCCACAGATACGCAGTATTTT
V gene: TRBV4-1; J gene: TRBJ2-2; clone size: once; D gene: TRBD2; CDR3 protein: CASSQDLAGITGELFF; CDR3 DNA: TGCGCCAGCAGCCAAGATCTAGCGGGGATTACCGGGGAGCTGTTTTTT
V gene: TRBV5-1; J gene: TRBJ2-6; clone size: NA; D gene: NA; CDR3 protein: CASGPRGTGANVLTF; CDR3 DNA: TGCGCCAGCGGTCCCCGGGGGACTGGGGCCAACGTCCTGACTTTC
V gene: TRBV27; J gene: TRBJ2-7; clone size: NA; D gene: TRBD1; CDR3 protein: CASSLYSLRQGPYEQYF; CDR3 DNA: TGTGCCAGCAGTCTTTACTCACTCCGACAGGGACCCTACGAGCAGTACTTC
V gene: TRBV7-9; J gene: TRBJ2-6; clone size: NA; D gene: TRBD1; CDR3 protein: CASSTFTGAGANVLTF; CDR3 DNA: TGTGCCAGCAGCACCTTTACAGGGGCTGGGGCCAACGTCCTGACTTTC
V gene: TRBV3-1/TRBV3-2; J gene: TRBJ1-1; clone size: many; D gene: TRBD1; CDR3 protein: CASSQFGTGNTEAFF; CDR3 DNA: TGTGCCAGCAGCCAATTTGGGACAGGGAACACTGAAGCTTTCTTT
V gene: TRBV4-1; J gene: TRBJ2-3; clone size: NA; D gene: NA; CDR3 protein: CASSPAGGTDTQYF; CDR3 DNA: TGCGCCAGCAGTCCAGCGGGCGGAACAGATACGCAGTATTTT
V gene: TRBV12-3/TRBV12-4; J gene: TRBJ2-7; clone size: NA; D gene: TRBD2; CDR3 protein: CASSFRGSYEQYF; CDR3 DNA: TGTGCCAGCAGTTTCCGCGGGAGCTACGAGCAGTACTTC
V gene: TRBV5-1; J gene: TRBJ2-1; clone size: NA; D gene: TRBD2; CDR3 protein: CASSLVVGGDNEQFF; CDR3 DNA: TGCGCCAGCAGCTTGGTGGTCGGGGGGGACAATGAGCAGTTCTTC
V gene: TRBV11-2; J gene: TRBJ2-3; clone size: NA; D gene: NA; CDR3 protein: CASSLGTPDTQYF; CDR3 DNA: TGTGCCAGCAGCTTGGGCACCCCAGATACGCAGTATTTT
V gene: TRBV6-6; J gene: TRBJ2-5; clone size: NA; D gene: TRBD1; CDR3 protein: CASSFGTETPETQYF; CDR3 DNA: TGTGCCAGCAGTTTTGGGACAGAAACCCCAGAGACCCAGTACTTC
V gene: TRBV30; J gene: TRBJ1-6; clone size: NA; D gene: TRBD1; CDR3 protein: CAWSAPGTGVINSPLHF; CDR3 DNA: TGTGCCTGGAGTGCACCGGGGACAGGGGTTATCAATTCACCCCTCCACTTT
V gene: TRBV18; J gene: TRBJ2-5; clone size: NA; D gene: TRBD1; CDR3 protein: CASSPLTGQGETQYF; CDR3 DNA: TGTGCCAGCTCACCCTTGACGGGACAGGGAGAGACCCAGTACTTC
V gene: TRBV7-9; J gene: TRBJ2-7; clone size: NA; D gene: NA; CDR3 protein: CASSMNRDDYEQYF; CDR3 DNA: TGTGCCAGCAGCATGAACAGGGATGATTACGAGCAGTACTTC
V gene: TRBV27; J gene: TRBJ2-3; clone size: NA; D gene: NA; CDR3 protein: CASSPNRDGAEDTQYF; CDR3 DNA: TGTGCCAGCAGCCCCAACAGGGATGGGGCCGAAGATACGCAGTATTTT
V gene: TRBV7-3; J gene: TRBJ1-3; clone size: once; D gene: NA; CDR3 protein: CASSRISGNTIYF; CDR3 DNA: TGTGCCAGCAGCCGTATCTCTGGAAACACCATATATTTT
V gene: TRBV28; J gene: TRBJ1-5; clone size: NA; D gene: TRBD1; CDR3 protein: CASSPGQGILRHQPQHF; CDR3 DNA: TGTGCCAGCAGTCCCGGACAGGGCATCCTGCGGCATCAGCCCCAGCATTTT
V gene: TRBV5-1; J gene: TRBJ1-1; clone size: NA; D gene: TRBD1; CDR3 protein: CASSPFLGQGAGTEAFF; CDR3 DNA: TGCGCCAGCAGCCCCTTCCTCGGACAGGGGGCAGGCACTGAAGCTTTCTTT
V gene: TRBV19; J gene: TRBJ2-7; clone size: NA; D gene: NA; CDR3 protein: CATTKGDGYYEQYF; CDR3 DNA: TGTGCCACCACAAAGGGGGACGGCTACTACGAGCAGTACTTC
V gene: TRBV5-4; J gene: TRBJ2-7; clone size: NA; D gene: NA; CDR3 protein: CASTGQPASYEQYF; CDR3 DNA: TGTGCCAGCACAGGACAGCCCGCCTCCTACGAGCAGTACTTC
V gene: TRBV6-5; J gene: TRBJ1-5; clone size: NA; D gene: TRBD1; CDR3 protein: CASRDRGKNQPQHF; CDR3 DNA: TGTGCCAGCAGAGACAGGGGTAAAAATCAGCCCCAGCATTTT